The next 9 T cell receptor beta chains were all read from a single sample in a study of T cells in Graves' hyperthyroidism and ophthalmopathy. Using RNA transcripts as the source, TCR beta CDR3 regions were amplified. First-round RT-PCR targeting the TCR CDR3 was performed with the HTBI primer set. TCRdb itself ran the multiplex PCR reads through MiXCR, one entry per CDR3 protein. This table has hundreds of thousands of distinct CDR3 sequences, around 14% appearing once. Sequencing was done on a sample of blood. Receptors were obtained from a woman between 18 and 29 years old with Graves' hyperthyroidism.

This clonotype has a count of ten or more. CDR3 sequence (DNA): TGTGCCAGCTCACCACCTAGGGACCCCTACGAGCAGTACTTC. This codes for CASSPPRDPYEQYF. The chain has TRBV18 and TRBJ2-7, with D perhaps matching TRBD1 or TRBD2 (5 bases each). The germline gives CDR1 KGHSH, CDR2 LQKENI. The CDR3 contains 14 residues. Trimming took 0 bases from V and 2 from J, leaving 8 bases between them. The whole variable domain, filled in from reference TRBV18 and TRBJ2-7, reads NAGVMQNPRHLVRRRGQEARLRCSPMKGHSHVYWYRQLPEEGLKFMVYLQKENIIDESGMPKERFSAEFPKEGPSILRIQQVVRGDSAAYFCASSPPRDPYEQYFGPGTRLTVT.

This clonotype was found many times. The chain combines TRBV18 with TRBJ2-3, with D unresolved. The CDR3 sequence is 11 residues long. V lost 8 bases and J 3 bases, leaving 6 bases between the germline ends. Germline values: CDR1 KGHSH, CDR2 LQKENI. Written as DNA, the CDR3 is TGTGCCAGCAGTCCAACAGATACGCAGTATTTT. Protein: CASSPTDTQYF.

This clonotype was seen many times. CDR3 DNA: TGTGCCTGGAGTCAAAGCTATGGCTACACCTTC. The encoded protein is CAWSQSYGYTF. V is TRBV30 and J is TRBJ1-2; unclear D gene. This CDR3 has 11 residues. The germline V and J ends were trimmed by 2 bases and 4 bases, with 5 bases remaining between them. Germline CDR1 is GTSNPN and CDR2 is SVGIG (reference sequence).

This clonotype was seen repeatedly, ten times or more. V is TRBV29-1 and J is TRBJ2-2, with 7 bases identical to TRBD1. In germline, CDR1 is SQVTM, CDR2 ANQGSEA. The CDR3 length is 14 residues. Trimming at V came to 6 bases and at J to 5 bases, leaving 9 bases not matched to a gene. The CDR3 is CSVKQGSWTGELFF. CDR3 bases: TGCAGCGTCAAACAGGGGAGTTGGACCGGGGAGCTGTTTTTT.

This clonotype was counted at least ten times. This sequence joins TRBV3-1 and TRBJ2-1; 14 positions match TRBD2. Germline V CDR1 and CDR2: LGHDT, YNNKEL (reference sequence). This CDR3 contains 16 residues. V dropped 4 bases and J dropped 6; count of bases not matched to a gene: 5. The CDR3 region has the DNA TGTGCCAGCAGCCGGGGACTAGCGGGAGTCGGCAATGAGCAGTTCTTC. Residues: CASSRGLAGVGNEQFF.

The rearrangement links TRBV19 to TRBJ1-3, with D hard to call. The V and J ends lost 6 bases and 0 bases respectively, with 9 bases between them. The germline CDR1 and CDR2 sequences are LNHDA and SQIVND (reference sequence). This CDR3 contains 14 residues. This chain's CDR3 is CASRGTYSGNTIYF. In nucleotides, the CDR3 is TGTGCCAGTAGGGGAACTTACTCTGGAAACACCATATATTTT.

The rearrangement joins TRBV12-3 or TRBV12-4 to TRBJ1-3; possible D gene TRBD1, 5 bases. This CDR3 spans 15 amino acids. V was clipped by 7 bases and J by 0 bases, with 13 bases between them. The CDR3 region is CASTLTGDSGNTIYF. DNA of the CDR3: TGTGCCAGCACTCTAACAGGAGACTCTGGAAACACCATATATTTT.

This clonotype was counted ten times or more. The rearrangement joins TRBV7-9 to TRBJ2-1, with D perhaps given as TRBD1 or TRBD2 (7 bases each). Germline loops: CDR1 SEHNR, CDR2 FQNEAQ (reference sequence). The V end lost 5 bases, the J end lost 4 bases, and 18 bases lay between the germline ends. This CDR3 contains 16 residues. The CDR3 region has the DNA TGTGCCAGCAGCCCTGTTACAGGGGAGGGGTACAATGAGCAGTTCTTC. Translated, it gives CASSPVTGEGYNEQFF.

This chain links TRBV3-1 with TRBJ2-5; 16 bases map to TRBD2. The V and J ends lost 7 bases and 5 bases, in that order; junction bases with no gene match: 7. The CDR3 contains 16 residues. Germline values: CDR1 LGHDT, CDR2 YNNKEL (reference sequence). CDR3 region: CASTGLAGGPRETQYF. In nucleotides, the CDR3 is TGTGCCAGCACGGGACTAGCGGGGGGGCCCCGGGAGACCCAGTACTTC.